This TCR beta chain was observed in a study of cytomegalovirus exposure and HLA in healthy donors. Notes on the study in general: For most subjects, TCR beta sequences were reported to predict HLA-A and HLA-B alleles with accuracy.

PCR involved 60 Vbeta and 13 Jbeta primers. Per the original data handling: In a later analysis, the count reached approximately 80 million unique TCR beta chains, with roughly 11 million shared. The assay was immunoSEQ multiplex PCR, and TCRdb's table has in-frame clones only and misses some. V and J calls and clone size come straight from that table; D and trimming were deduced from the DNA. This table lists around 70,000 clones. CDR3 size: 15 residues. Germline V CDR1 and CDR2: GTSNPN, SVGIG (reference sequence). Details on this clone: Its target is unknown. The junction and the germline gene differ at one end; a read error may be behind it.

Sample: PBMCs. The receptor was isolated from a female donor in good health and CMV-seropositive. The chain has TRBV30 and TRBJ1-1, with D unclear. The CDR3 protein is CAGSRTASMNTEAFF. The CDR3 DNA follows: TGTGCCGGGAGTAGGACTGCCAGTATGAACACTGAAGCTTTCTTT. Together with reference TRBV30 and TRBJ1-1, the CDR3 gives the full variable domain: SQTIHQWPATLVQPVGSPLSLECTVEGTSNPNLYWYRQAAGRGLQLLFYSVGIGQISSEVPQNLSASRPQDRQFILSSKKLLLSDSGFYLCAGSRTASMNTEAFFGQGTRLTVV.